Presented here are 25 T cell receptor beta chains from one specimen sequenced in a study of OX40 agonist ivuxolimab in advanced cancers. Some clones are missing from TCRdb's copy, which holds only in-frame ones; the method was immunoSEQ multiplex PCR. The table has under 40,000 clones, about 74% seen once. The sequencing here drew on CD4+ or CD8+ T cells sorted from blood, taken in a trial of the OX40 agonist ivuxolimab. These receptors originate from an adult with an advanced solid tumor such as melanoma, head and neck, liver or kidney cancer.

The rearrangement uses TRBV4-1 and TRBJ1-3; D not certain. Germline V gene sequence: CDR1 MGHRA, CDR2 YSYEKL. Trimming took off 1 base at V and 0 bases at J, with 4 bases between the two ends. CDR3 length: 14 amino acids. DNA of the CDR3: TGCGCCAGCAGCCAAGGTAGCTCTGGAAACACCATATATTTT. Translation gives CASSQGSSGNTIYF.

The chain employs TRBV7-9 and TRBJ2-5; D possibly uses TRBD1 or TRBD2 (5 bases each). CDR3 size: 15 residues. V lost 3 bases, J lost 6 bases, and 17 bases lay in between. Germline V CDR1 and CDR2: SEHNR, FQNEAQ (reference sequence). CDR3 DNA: TGTGCCAGCAGCTTTCCGTTCGGGGCCTTGAAGACCCAGTACTTC. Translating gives CASSFPFGALKTQYF.

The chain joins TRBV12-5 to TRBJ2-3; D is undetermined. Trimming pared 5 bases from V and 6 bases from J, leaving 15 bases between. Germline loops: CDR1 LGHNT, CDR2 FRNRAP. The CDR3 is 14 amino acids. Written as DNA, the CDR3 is TGTGCTAGTGGTCCCTGGCACAGCAAGGATACGCAGTATTTT. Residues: CASGPWHSKDTQYF.

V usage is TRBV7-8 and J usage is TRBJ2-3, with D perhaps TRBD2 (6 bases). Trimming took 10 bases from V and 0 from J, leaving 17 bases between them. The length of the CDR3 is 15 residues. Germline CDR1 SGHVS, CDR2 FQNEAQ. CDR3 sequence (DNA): TGTGCCACCAAGGCGGGCGCGGGAAGCACAGATACGCAGTATTTT. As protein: CATKAGAGSTDTQYF.

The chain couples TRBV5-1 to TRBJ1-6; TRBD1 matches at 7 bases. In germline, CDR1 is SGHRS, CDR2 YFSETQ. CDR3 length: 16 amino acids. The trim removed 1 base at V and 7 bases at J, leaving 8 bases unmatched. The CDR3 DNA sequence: TGCGCCAGCAGCTTGCTTACCTCAGGGGGAAATTCACCCCTCCACTTT. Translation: CASSLLTSGGNSPLHF.

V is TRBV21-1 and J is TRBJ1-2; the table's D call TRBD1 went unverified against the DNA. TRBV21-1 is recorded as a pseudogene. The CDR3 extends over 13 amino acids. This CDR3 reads CASSPGTGEGYTF. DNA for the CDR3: TGTGCCAGCAGCCCAGGGACAGGGGAAGGCTACACCTTC.

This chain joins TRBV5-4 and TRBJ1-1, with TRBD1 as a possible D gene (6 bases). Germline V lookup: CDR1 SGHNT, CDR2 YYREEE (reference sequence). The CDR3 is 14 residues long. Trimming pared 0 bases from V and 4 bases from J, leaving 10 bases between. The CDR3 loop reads CASSLGTARTEAFF. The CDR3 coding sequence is TGTGCCAGCAGCTTGGGGACAGCGCGCACTGAAGCTTTCTTT.

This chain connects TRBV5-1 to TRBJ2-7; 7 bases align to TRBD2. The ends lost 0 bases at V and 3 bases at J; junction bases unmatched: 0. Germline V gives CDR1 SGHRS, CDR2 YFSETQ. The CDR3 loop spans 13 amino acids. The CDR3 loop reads CASSLASGYEQYF. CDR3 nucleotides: TGCGCCAGCAGCTTGGCTAGCGGCTACGAGCAGTACTTC. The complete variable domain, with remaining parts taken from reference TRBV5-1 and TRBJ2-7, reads KAGVTQTPRYLIKTRGQQVTLSCSPISGHRSVSWYQQTPGQGLQFLFEYFSETQRNKGNFPGRFSGRQFSNSRSEMNVSTLELGDSALYLCASSLASGYEQYFGPGTRLTVT.

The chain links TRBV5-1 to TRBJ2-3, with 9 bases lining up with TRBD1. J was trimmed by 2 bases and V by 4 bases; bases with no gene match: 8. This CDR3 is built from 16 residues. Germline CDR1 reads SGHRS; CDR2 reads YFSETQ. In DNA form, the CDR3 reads TGCGCCAGCAGCCGAGAGGGACAGGGATCCACAGATACGCAGTATTTT. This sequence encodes CASSREGQGSTDTQYF.

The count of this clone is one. CDR3 region: CASGLLSGTDRLAQYF. The CDR3 bases are TGTGCTAGTGGTCTCCTTAGCGGGACAGATCGACTGGCCCAGTACTTC. The V and J genes are TRBV12-5 and TRBJ2-5; maybe TRBD2 (8 bases). Germline values: CDR1 LGHNT, CDR2 FRNRAP. The CDR3 spans 16 residues. V lost 5 bases and J lost 9, with 25 bases in between.

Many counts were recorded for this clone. The DNA for the CDR3 is TGTGCCAGCAGCATGACAGGTCTCGAGCAGTACTTC. Its protein is CASSMTGLEQYF. The rearrangement links TRBV9 to TRBJ2-7, with D possibly matching TRBD1 (6 bases). Germline CDR1 is SGDLS and CDR2 is YYNGEE. V was clipped by 4 bases and J by 6 bases, with 11 bases between them. This CDR3 spans 12 amino acids.

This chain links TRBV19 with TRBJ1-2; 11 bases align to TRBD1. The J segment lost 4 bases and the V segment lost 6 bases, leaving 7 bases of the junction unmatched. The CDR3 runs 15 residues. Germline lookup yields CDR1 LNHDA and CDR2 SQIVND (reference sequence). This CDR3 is CASSGQGALPYGYTF. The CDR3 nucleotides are TGTGCCAGTAGCGGACAGGGGGCGCTTCCCTATGGCTACACCTTC. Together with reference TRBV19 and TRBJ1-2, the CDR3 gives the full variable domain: DGGITQSPKYLFRKEGQNVTLSCEQNLNHDAMYWYRQDPGQGLRLIYYSQIVNDFQKGDIAEGYSVSREKKESFPLTVTSAQKNPTAFYLCASSGQGALPYGYTFGSGTRLTVV.

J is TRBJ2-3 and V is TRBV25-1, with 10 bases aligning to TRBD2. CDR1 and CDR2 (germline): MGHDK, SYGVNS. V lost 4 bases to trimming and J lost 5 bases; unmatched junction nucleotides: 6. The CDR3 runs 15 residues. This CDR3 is CASSVLAGGGDTQYF. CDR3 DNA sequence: TGTGCCAGCAGTGTTTTAGCGGGGGGAGGAGATACGCAGTATTTT.

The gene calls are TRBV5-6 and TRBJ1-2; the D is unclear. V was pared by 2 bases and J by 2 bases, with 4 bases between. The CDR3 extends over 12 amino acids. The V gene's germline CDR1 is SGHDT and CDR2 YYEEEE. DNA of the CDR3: TGTGCCAGCAGCTTAGGGAACTATGGCTACACCTTC. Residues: CASSLGNYGYTF.

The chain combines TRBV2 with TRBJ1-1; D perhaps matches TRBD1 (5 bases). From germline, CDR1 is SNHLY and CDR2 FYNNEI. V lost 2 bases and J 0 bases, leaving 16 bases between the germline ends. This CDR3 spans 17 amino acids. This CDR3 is CASSERGRRSMNTEAFF. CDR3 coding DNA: TGTGCCAGCAGTGAAAGGGGCAGGAGATCAATGAACACTGAAGCTTTCTTT.

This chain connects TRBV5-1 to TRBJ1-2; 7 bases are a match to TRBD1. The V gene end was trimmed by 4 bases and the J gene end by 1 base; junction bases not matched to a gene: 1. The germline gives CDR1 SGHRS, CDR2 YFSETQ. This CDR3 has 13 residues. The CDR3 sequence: CASSRDSNYGYTF. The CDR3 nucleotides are TGCGCCAGCAGCCGGGACAGTAACTATGGCTACACCTTC.

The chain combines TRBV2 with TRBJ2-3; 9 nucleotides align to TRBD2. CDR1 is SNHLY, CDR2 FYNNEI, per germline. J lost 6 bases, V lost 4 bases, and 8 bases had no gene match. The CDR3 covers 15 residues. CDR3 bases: TGTGCCAGCAGTGCTGCGGGGGGGCCGGTGGATACGCAGTATTTT. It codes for CASSAAGGPVDTQYF.

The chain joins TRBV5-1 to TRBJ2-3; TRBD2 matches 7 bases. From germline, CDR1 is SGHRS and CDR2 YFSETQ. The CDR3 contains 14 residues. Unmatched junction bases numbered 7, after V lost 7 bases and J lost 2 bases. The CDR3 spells CASYGGENTDTQYF. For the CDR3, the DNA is TGCGCCAGCTATGGGGGGGAGAACACAGATACGCAGTATTTT.

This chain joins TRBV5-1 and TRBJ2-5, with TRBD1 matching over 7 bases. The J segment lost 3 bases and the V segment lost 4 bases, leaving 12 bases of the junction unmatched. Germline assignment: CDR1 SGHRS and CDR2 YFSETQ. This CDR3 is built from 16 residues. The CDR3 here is CASSRDPQGIEETQYF. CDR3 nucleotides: TGCGCCAGCAGCAGAGACCCACAGGGGATTGAAGAGACCCAGTACTTC.

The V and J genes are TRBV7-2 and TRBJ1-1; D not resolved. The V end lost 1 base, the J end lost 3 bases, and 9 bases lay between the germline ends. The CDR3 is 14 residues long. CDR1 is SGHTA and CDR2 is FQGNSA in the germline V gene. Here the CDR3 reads CASSLGRRDTEAFF. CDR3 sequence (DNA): TGTGCCAGCAGCTTAGGACGGCGAGACACTGAAGCTTTCTTT.

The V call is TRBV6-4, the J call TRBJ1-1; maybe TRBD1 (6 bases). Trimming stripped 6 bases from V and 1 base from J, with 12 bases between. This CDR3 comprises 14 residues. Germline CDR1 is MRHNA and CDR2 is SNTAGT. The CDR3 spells CASRFQDRNTEAFF. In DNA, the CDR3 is TGTGCCAGCAGATTCCAGGACAGGAACACTGAAGCTTTCTTT.

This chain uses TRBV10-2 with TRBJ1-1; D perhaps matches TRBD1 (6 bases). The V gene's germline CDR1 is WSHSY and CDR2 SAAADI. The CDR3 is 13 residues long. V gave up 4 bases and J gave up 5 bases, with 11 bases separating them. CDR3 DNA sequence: TGCGCCAGCAGTGTAGGACAGAAGACTGAAGCTTTCTTT. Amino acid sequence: CASSVGQKTEAFF.

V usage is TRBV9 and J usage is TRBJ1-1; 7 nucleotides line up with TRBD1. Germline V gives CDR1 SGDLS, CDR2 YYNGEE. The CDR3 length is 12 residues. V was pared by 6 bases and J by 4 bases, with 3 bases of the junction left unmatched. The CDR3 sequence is CASKGQATEAFF. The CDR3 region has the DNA TGTGCCAGCAAAGGACAGGCCACTGAAGCTTTCTTT.

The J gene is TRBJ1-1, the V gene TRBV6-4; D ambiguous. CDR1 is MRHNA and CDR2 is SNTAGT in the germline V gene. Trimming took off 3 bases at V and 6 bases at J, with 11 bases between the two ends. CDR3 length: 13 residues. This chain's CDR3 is CASSESARPEAFF. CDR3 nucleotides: TGTGCCAGCAGTGAATCGGCAAGGCCTGAAGCTTTCTTT.

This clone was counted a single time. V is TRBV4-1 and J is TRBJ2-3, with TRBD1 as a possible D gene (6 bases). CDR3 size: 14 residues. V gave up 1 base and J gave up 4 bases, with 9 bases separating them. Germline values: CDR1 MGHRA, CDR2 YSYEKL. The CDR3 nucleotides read TGCGCCAGCAGCCAAGGTCCAGGGGCAGATACGCAGTATTTT. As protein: CASSQGPGADTQYF.